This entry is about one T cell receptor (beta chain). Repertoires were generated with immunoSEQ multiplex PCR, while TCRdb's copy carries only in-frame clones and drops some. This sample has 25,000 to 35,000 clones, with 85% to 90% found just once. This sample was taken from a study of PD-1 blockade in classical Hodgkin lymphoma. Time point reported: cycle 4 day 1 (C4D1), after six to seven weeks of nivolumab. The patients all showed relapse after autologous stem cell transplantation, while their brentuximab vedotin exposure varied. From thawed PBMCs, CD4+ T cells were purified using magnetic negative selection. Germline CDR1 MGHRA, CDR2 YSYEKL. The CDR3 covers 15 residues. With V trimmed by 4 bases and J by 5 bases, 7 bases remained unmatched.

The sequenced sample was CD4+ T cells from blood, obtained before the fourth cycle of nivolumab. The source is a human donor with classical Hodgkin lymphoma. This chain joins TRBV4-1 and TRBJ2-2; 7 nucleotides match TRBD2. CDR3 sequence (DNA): TGCGCCAGCAGCCTGGGTGGAGCGGGAACCGGGGAGCTGTTTTTT. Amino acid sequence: CASSLGGAGTGELFF.